These T cell receptor beta chains were read from a single sample in a study of neurological immune-mediated disorders. TCRdb redid the calling of the 5' RACE reads with MiXCR, one entry per CDR3 protein. This sample carries 50,000 to 60,000 distinct CDR3 sequences, around 17% of them seen once, and the ten largest clones take 3.5% to 4.5%. Material for sequencing was PBMCs. The receptors here all came from a man between 60 and 75 years old in good health. Both conserved end residues are part of each CDR3. Fields, in order: V gene, clone size, D gene, J gene, CDR3 protein, CDR3 DNA. The D gene is left open where the match is weak. Size is omitted from some rows. Given values are once, few, many or a class for expanded clones.

TRBV6-1	many	NA	TRBJ1-6	CASSKGNSPLHF	TGTGCCAGCAGTAAAGGGAATTCACCCCTCCACTTT
TRBV20-1	many	NA	TRBJ2-5	CSAQRARQETQYF	TGCAGTGCTCAGCGGGCCCGACAAGAGACCCAGTACTTC
TRBV6-5	NA	TRBD2	TRBJ2-1	CASSYASPGLAGGPVEQFF	TGTGCCAGCAGTTACGCTTCACCGGGACTAGCGGGAGGGCCGGTTGAGCAGTTCTTC
TRBV20-1	many	NA	TRBJ1-6	CSASARDYNSPLHF	TGCAGTGCTAGCGCCAGGGACTATAATTCACCCCTCCACTTT
TRBV20-1	few	TRBD2	TRBJ2-7	CSARHYLAGGGEQYF	TGCAGTGCTCGTCATTATCTAGCGGGAGGAGGCGAGCAGTACTTC
TRBV7-2	many	NA	TRBJ2-7	CASSLAGNYEQYF	TGTGCCAGCAGCTTGGCGGGCAACTACGAGCAGTACTTC
TRBV15	NA	TRBD1	TRBJ2-7	CATSRERLDRGLPEQYF	TGTGCCACCAGCAGAGAGCGGTTGGACAGGGGGCTTCCCGAGCAGTACTTC
TRBV7-3	many	TRBD2	TRBJ2-1	CASSLTSGGAYNEQFF	TGTGCCAGCAGCTTAACTAGCGGGGGAGCCTACAATGAGCAGTTCTTC
TRBV29-1	many	TRBD2	TRBJ2-1	CSADTSGVYNEQFF	TGCAGCGCCGACACTAGCGGGGTCTACAATGAGCAGTTCTTC
TRBV20-1	few	TRBD2	TRBJ2-2	CSARGSGGRTGELFF	TGCAGTGCTAGGGGAAGCGGGGGTCGCACCGGGGAGCTGTTTTTT
TRBV29-1	many	TRBD2	TRBJ2-7	CSVVPMGREAAYEQYF	TGCAGCGTTGTTCCTATGGGGCGGGAGGCCGCCTACGAGCAGTACTTC
TRBV6-5	many	NA	TRBJ2-1	CATALTRNSYNEQFF	TGTGCCACCGCCCTGACCAGGAACTCCTACAATGAGCAGTTCTTC
TRBV5-1	many	NA	TRBJ2-7	CASSLEGSEQYF	TGCGCCAGCAGCTTGGAAGGCAGCGAGCAGTACTTC
TRBV11-2	many	NA	TRBJ2-7	CASSLVVAGSEQYF	TGTGCCAGCAGCTTAGTCGTGGCAGGGAGCGAGCAGTACTTC
TRBV20-1	few	TRBD2	TRBJ2-7	CSARAKLAGSYEQYF	TGCAGTGCTAGAGCAAAACTAGCGGGGTCCTACGAGCAGTACTTC
TRBV28	many	NA	TRBJ2-5	CASSFTGSGQYF	TGTGCCAGCAGTTTCACAGGGAGTGGCCAGTACTTC
TRBV4-1	NA	TRBD2	TRBJ2-7	CASSQWEGGLDEQYF	TGCGCCAGCAGCCAGTGGGAGGGAGGATTGGACGAGCAGTACTTC
TRBV29-1	few	TRBD2	TRBJ2-1	CSVGLAGFNEQFF	TGCAGCGTTGGCCTAGCGGGCTTCAATGAGCAGTTCTTC
TRBV10-3	NA	NA	TRBJ2-6	CAISETVRGTGANVLTF	TGTGCCATCAGTGAGACGGTCCGGGGAACTGGGGCCAACGTCCTGACTTTC
TRBV6-1	many	TRBD1	TRBJ2-3	CASSERDRLSTDTQYF	TGTGCCAGCAGTGAACGGGACAGGCTTAGCACAGATACGCAGTATTTT
TRBV11-2	many	NA	TRBJ2-1	CASSLALTPLNEQFF	TGTGCCAGCAGCTTAGCGCTGACCCCGCTCAATGAGCAGTTCTTC
TRBV9	many	NA	TRBJ1-1	CASSPQTLAEAFF	TGTGCCAGCAGCCCCCAGACATTGGCTGAAGCTTTCTTT
TRBV28	NA	NA	TRBJ2-2	CASSSLASGGELFF	TGTGCCAGCAGTTCCCTCGCCTCGGGAGGGGAGCTGTTTTTT
TRBV5-1	many	NA	TRBJ1-2	CASSSGQHSRGYTF	TGCGCCAGCAGCTCCGGACAGCACTCTAGGGGCTACACCTTC
TRBV12-3/TRBV12-4	NA	NA	TRBJ1-1	CASSPQGMNTEAFF	TGTGCCAGCAGTCCGCAGGGAATGAACACTGAAGCTTTCTTT
TRBV11-2	many	NA	TRBJ2-1	CASTGPNNEQFF	TGTGCCAGCACTGGACCAAACAATGAGCAGTTCTTC
TRBV12-3/TRBV12-4	many	TRBD1	TRBJ2-1	CASSPGGQGALYEQFF	TGTGCCAGCAGTCCGGGAGGACAGGGGGCGCTATATGAGCAGTTCTTC
TRBV7-2	many	TRBD2	TRBJ2-7	CASRVAGPEQYF	TGTGCCAGCAGAGTAGCGGGTCCCGAGCAGTACTTC
TRBV20-1	many	NA	TRBJ1-1	CSADGGSTMNTEAFF	TGCAGTGCTGACGGGGGCAGCACCATGAACACTGAAGCTTTCTTT
TRBV7-6	many	TRBD2	TRBJ2-1	CASSSSVPSGSFSRFGEQFF	TGTGCCAGCAGCTCGTCAGTCCCTAGCGGGAGCTTTTCTCGTTTCGGTGAGCAGTTCTTC
TRBV12-3/TRBV12-4	many	NA	TRBJ2-7	CASSYTGTPVREQYF	TGTGCCAGCAGTTACACCGGGACACCAGTACGCGAGCAGTACTTC
TRBV3-1	many	NA	TRBJ2-5	CASSDSIKETQYF	TGTGCCAGCAGCGATTCAATAAAAGAGACCCAGTACTTC
TRBV7-9	many	TRBD1	TRBJ2-4	CASSLEGGQHQYF	TGTGCCAGCAGCTTAGAAGGGGGACAGCATCAGTACTTC
TRBV5-6	many	TRBD2	TRBJ2-3	CASSWTSGSLSTDTQYF	TGTGCCAGCTCTTGGACTAGCGGGAGTCTCAGCACAGATACGCAGTATTTT
TRBV7-2	few	NA	TRBJ2-1	CASGGEVKRPEQFF	TGTGCCAGCGGCGGGGAGGTGAAGCGGCCTGAGCAGTTCTTC
TRBV5-1	many	TRBD1	TRBJ2-5	CASSLAGGQGQETQYF	TGCGCCAGCAGCTTGGCCGGGGGACAGGGACAAGAGACCCAGTACTTC
TRBV6-5	many	NA	TRBJ1-5	CASSTGGQPQHF	TGTGCCAGCAGTACGGGGGGTCAGCCCCAGCATTTT
TRBV7-3	many	NA	TRBJ2-1	CASSLTGGDHSSYNEQFF	TGTGCCAGCAGCTTAACCGGAGGGGACCATAGCTCCTACAATGAGCAGTTCTTC
TRBV7-2	many	TRBD2	TRBJ2-2	CASSVLAGVPGELFF	TGTGCCAGCAGCGTTCTAGCGGGAGTTCCCGGGGAGCTGTTTTTT
TRBV20-1	NA	TRBD2	TRBJ2-1	CSARTSGRIRERFF	TGTAGTGCTAGAACTAGCGGGAGGATACGGGAGCGGTTCTTC
TRBV29-1	NA	NA	TRBJ1-5	CSITDSNSNQPQHF	TGCAGCATTACTGACAGTAATAGCAATCAGCCCCAGCATTTT
TRBV12-3/TRBV12-4	many	NA	TRBJ2-3	CASSLWRRRADTQYF	TGTGCCAGCAGTTTATGGCGCAGGAGGGCAGATACGCAGTATTTT
TRBV10-1	many	TRBD2	TRBJ2-1	CASSESGTSGYNEQFF	TGCGCCAGCAGTGAGTCCGGGACTAGCGGGTACAATGAGCAGTTCTTC
TRBV28	many	TRBD2	TRBJ2-7	CASSPRGDRSYEQYF	TGTGCCAGCAGTCCCCGGGGGGATCGTTCCTACGAGCAGTACTTC
TRBV20-1	NA	TRBD1	TRBJ2-7	CSAARQGAYEQYF	TGCAGTGCCGCGAGACAGGGAGCCTACGAGCAGTACTTC
TRBV5-1	many	TRBD2	TRBJ2-2	CASSRRLAVGTGELFF	TGCGCCAGCAGCCGCCGACTAGCGGTTGGCACCGGGGAGCTGTTTTTT
TRBV20-1	many	NA	TRBJ2-1	CSARDAGGPANEQFF	TGCAGTGCTAGAGATGCGGGTGGTCCGGCGAATGAGCAGTTCTTC
TRBV25-1	many	TRBD1	TRBJ2-3	CASSEYNPRGQGRADTQYF	TGTGCCAGCAGTGAATATAATCCCAGGGGGCAGGGTCGGGCAGATACGCAGTATTTT
TRBV5-6	many	NA	TRBJ1-2	CASSLRARGYTF	TGTGCCAGCAGCTTGAGGGCGCGGGGCTACACCTTC
TRBV28	many	TRBD2	TRBJ2-7	CASTLAGDYEQYF	TGTGCCAGCACACTAGCGGGAGACTACGAGCAGTACTTC
TRBV6-2/TRBV6-3	many	TRBD2	TRBJ2-3	CASIGLAGGPSTDTQYF	TGTGCCAGCATTGGACTAGCGGGAGGGCCGAGCACAGATACGCAGTATTTT
TRBV4-2	many	NA	TRBJ2-1	CASSPQISYNEQFF	TGTGCCAGCAGCCCACAAATTTCCTACAATGAGCAGTTCTTC
TRBV7-2	many	TRBD2	TRBJ2-1	CASSSGRVNEQFF	TGTGCCAGCAGTAGCGGGAGAGTGAATGAGCAGTTCTTC
TRBV27	many	NA	TRBJ2-1	CATSRGSYNEQFF	TGTGCCACCTCCCGCGGGTCCTACAATGAGCAGTTCTTC
TRBV6-5	many	TRBD2	TRBJ2-4	CASTASGSDIQYF	TGTGCCAGCACGGCTAGCGGGAGCGACATTCAGTACTTC
TRBV29-1	many	TRBD1	TRBJ1-4	CSATTGGGEKLFF	TGCAGCGCTACCACAGGGGGCGGTGAAAAACTGTTTTTT
TRBV12-3/TRBV12-4	many	TRBD1	TRBJ2-7	CASSLAGTGGFEQYF	TGTGCCAGCAGTTTAGCCGGGACAGGGGGCTTCGAGCAGTACTTC
TRBV6-5	many	NA	TRBJ1-5	CASSSPPGKPQHF	TGTGCCAGCAGTTCCCCCCCCGGGAAGCCCCAGCATTTT
TRBV7-2	many	NA	TRBJ2-5	CASSYQRQETQYF	TGTGCCAGCAGCTATCAACGCCAAGAGACCCAGTACTTC